Listed below are T cell receptor beta chains from one sample, sequenced in a study of T cells in pancreatic ductal adenocarcinoma. Here immunoSEQ multiplex PCR was the method, and the copy in TCRdb shows in-frame clones only, minus some. The data contain roughly 16,000 clones, roughly 89% of them singletons. Sequenced: PBMCs. These receptors all come from a human donor with pancreatic ductal adenocarcinoma. The CDR3 runs from the conserved cysteine through the conserved F or W. D genes are given only for firm matches. Not all rows give a size; the values are once, few, many and, for expanded clones, a class.

.	TRBJ2-7	TRBV5-5	few	TGTGCCAGCAGCCAGGTGGGTCGAGCCCTCGAGCAGTACTTC	CASSQVGRALEQYF
TRBD1	TRBJ1-5	TRBV27	.	TGTGCCAGCAGTAAAGGGGGCGCTGGCAATCAGCCCCAGCATTTT	CASSKGGAGNQPQHF
TRBD2	TRBJ2-3	TRBV19	once	TGTGCCAGTACTACTGGGGCTAGCGGGTCCATTCCAGATACGCAGTATTTT	CASTTGASGSIPDTQYF
.	TRBJ2-5	TRBV9	.	TGTGCCAGCAGCGTAACGGGACGGCTCCAAGAGACCCAGTACTTC	CASSVTGRLQETQYF
.	TRBJ2-5	TRBV5-1	.	TGCGCCAGCAGCTTGGAGGACAGTGAGGGAGAGACCCAGTACTTC	CASSLEDSEGETQYF
TRBD1	TRBJ1-2	TRBV4-3	.	TGCGCCAGCAGCCAAGATCTCAGACAGGGGACTTTCTATGGCTACACCTTC	CASSQDLRQGTFYGYTF
.	TRBJ2-7	TRBV21-1	.	TGTGCCAGCAGCCTACAGAACATTTCCGGGACAACCTACGAGCAGTACTTC	CASSLQNISGTTYEQYF
.	TRBJ1-1	TRBV5-4	.	TGTGCCAGCAGCTTGGATCCAGGGAGGGTTGGTACTGAAGCTTTCTTT	CASSLDPGRVGTEAFF
TRBD2	TRBJ2-1	TRBV19	.	TGTGCCAGTAGTTTGACCGGGACTAGCGGGAAAAGCAATGAGCAGTTCTTC	CASSLTGTSGKSNEQFF
TRBD1	TRBJ1-5	TRBV19	.	TGTGCCAGTAGTATCAGGGGGGTGAGCAATCAGCCCCAGCATTTT	CASSIRGVSNQPQHF
TRBD1	TRBJ2-1	TRBV14	.	TGTGCCAGCAGCCGTCCTCGGACAGGGGGGAACAATGAGCAGTTCTTC	CASSRPRTGGNNEQFF
.	TRBJ2-5	TRBV10-3	.	TGTGCCATCAGTGAGTTCCGACTGGAGACCCAGTACTTC	CAISEFRLETQYF
TRBD1	TRBJ2-7	TRBV30	.	TGTGCCTGGGAGCGGACAGGGGGCTCTTACGAGCAGTACTTC	CAWERTGGSYEQYF
.	TRBJ1-5	TRBV19	few	TGTGCCAGTATGGGACTTAATCAGCCCCAGCATTTT	CASMGLNQPQHF
.	TRBJ1-6	TRBV5-6	.	TGTGCCAGCAGCTCGCTCTCGCGGGACAAGGCACCCCTCCACTTT	CASSSLSRDKAPLHF
TRBD2	TRBJ2-3	TRBV5-1	.	TGCGCCAGCAGCTTCATGCCTAGCGGGTCCACAGATACGCAGTATTTT	CASSFMPSGSTDTQYF
TRBD1	TRBJ1-5	TRBV19	few	TGTGCCAGTAGTACTCGCCGGGACAGGGGCCAGCCCCAGCATTTT	CASSTRRDRGQPQHF
TRBD1	TRBJ1-5	TRBV7-2	once	TGTGCCAGCAGCTTATCCACAGGGGGCGTTCGGCATTTT	CASSLSTGGVRHF
TRBD1	TRBJ1-3	TRBV19	.	TGTGCCAGTAGTATACGCCCGGGACAGAGCTCTGGAAACACCATATATTTT	CASSIRPGQSSGNTIYF
TRBD2	TRBJ2-3	TRBV2	.	TGTGCCAGCAGTGAAGCGGGGACTAGCGGGTGGGACACAGATACGCAGTATTTT	CASSEAGTSGWDTDTQYF
TRBD1	TRBJ1-1	TRBV11-2	.	TGTGCCAGCAGCTTAGATCTTAGGACAGGAAACCAAATCTTT	CASSLDLRTGNQIF
.	TRBJ2-1	TRBV5-8	once	TGTGCCAGCCTACCTACCCTAGCGTCCTACAATGAGCAGTTCTTC	CASLPTLASYNEQFF
TRBD1	TRBJ2-5	TRBV7-9	.	TGTGCCAGCAGCTTAGCGGGACAGCCTGAAGAGACCCAGTACTTC	CASSLAGQPEETQYF
.	TRBJ1-1	TRBV7-3	once	TGTGCCAGCAGCCAGGTAGGCGGGGCGCGGACTGAAGCTTTCTTT	CASSQVGGARTEAFF
TRBD1	TRBJ1-5	TRBV28	.	TGTGCCAGCAGTTCCCGCCCGGGACAGGGAAGAGACAATCAGCCCCAGCATTTT	CASSSRPGQGRDNQPQHF
TRBD1	TRBJ1-1	TRBV7-2	.	TGTGCCAGCAGCTTCTACCCGACAGGGGGCATGAACACTGAAGCTTTCTTT	CASSFYPTGGMNTEAFF
TRBD2	TRBJ2-1	TRBV7-3	.	TGTGCCAGCAGCACGAACCTAGCGGGGGGGCTAATTGAGCAGTTCTTC	CASSTNLAGGLIEQFF
.	TRBJ1-6	TRBV6-6	.	TGTGCCAGCAGTATGGGAGGTCTCGATAATTCACCCCTCCACTTT	CASSMGGLDNSPLHF
TRBD1	TRBJ1-1	TRBV6-1	.	TGTGCCAGCAGTCCCGTTCCGGGACAGGGTGAAGCTTTCTTT	CASSPVPGQGEAFF
.	TRBJ2-7	TRBV7-3	.	TGTGCCAGCAGCCTTAGATCAGGAGTAGACAGTTTCTACGAGCAGTACTTC	CASSLRSGVDSFYEQYF
TRBD1	TRBJ2-3	TRBV7-3	.	TGTGCCAGCAGCTTAAGGACAGGGGGACGGGATACGCAGTATTTT	CASSLRTGGRDTQYF
.	TRBJ2-7	TRBV5-1	.	TGCGCCAGCAGCTTGGAGACAGGGAGGAGCTCCTACGAGCAGTACTTC	CASSLETGRSSYEQYF
.	TRBJ1-3	TRBV6-5	.	TGTGCCAGCAGTTACTCGGAGGGCTCTGGAAACACCATATATTTT	CASSYSEGSGNTIYF
TRBD2	TRBJ2-1	TRBV18	.	TGTGCCAGCTCACCCACGACTAGCGGGAGGGCCGGGGAGCAGTTCTTC	CASSPTTSGRAGEQFF
.	TRBJ2-3	TRBV9	once	TGTGCCAGCAATAACGGTGGACTGCCGGATACGCAGTATTTT	CASNNGGLPDTQYF
.	TRBJ2-5	TRBV5-8	few	TGTGCCAGCAGCCGAGGCGGACAGTTGGAGACCCAGTACTTC	CASSRGGQLETQYF
TRBD1	TRBJ1-2	TRBV19	.	TGTGCCAGTAGTATAGGGCCAGGGGGAGTCTATGGCTACACCTTC	CASSIGPGGVYGYTF
TRBD1	TRBJ2-5	TRBV5-6	.	TGTGCCAGCAGCTTGTTATCGGACAGGGGGTACCAAGAGACCCAGTACTTC	CASSLLSDRGYQETQYF
.	TRBJ2-1	TRBV9	once	TGTGCCAGCAGCGTAGCTCTGGGGCCCTACAATGAGCAGTTCTTC	CASSVALGPYNEQFF
.	TRBJ1-4	TRBV7-9	once	TGTGCCAGCAAGGGTCACCGAGGAACTAATGAAAAACTGTTTTTT	CASKGHRGTNEKLFF
TRBD2	TRBJ2-2	TRBV5-1	once	TGCGCCAGCAGCCACAGGACTAGCGGGAGGGGGACCGCGAACACCGGGGAGCTGTTTTTT	CASSHRTSGRGTANTGELFF
.	TRBJ2-6	TRBV11-2	.	TGTGCCAGCAGCTCTGCCAACGTCCTGACTTTC	CASSSANVLTF
.	TRBJ1-5	TRBV19	once	TGTGCCAGTAGTATGGTTAGGGGGTTTGAGAGCAATCAGCCCCAGCATTTT	CASSMVRGFESNQPQHF
TRBD1	TRBJ1-2	TRBV6-6	.	TGTGCCAGCAGTCCCGACCGGGACAGGGGCGTCACTGGCTACACCTTC	CASSPDRDRGVTGYTF
.	TRBJ1-6	TRBV4-3	.	TGCGCCAGCAGCCAAGGAGGGGGGGGTGATTCACCCCTCCACTTT	CASSQGGGGDSPLHF
.	TRBJ1-4	TRBV2	.	TGTGCCAGCAGGGAGTCTTTAGGAACTAATGAAAAACTGTTTTTT	CASRESLGTNEKLFF
TRBD1	TRBJ1-5	TRBV7-8	.	TGTGCCAGCAGCTTAGACAGGGGTCCCAATCAGCCCCAGCATTTT	CASSLDRGPNQPQHF
.	TRBJ1-1	TRBV6-5	.	TGTGCCAGCAGTTACGGGGTACTGAACACTGAAGCTTTCTTT	CASSYGVLNTEAFF
TRBD1	TRBJ2-7	TRBV7-9	.	TGTGCCAGCAGCTACCGACAGGGGGCGCGGGACGAGCAGTACTTC	CASSYRQGARDEQYF
TRBD1	TRBJ1-1	TRBV27	.	TGTGCCAGCAGTTTTGTTGGGACAGGGGTCCCTTCTAGGGTGGCTTTCTTT	CASSFVGTGVPSRVAFF
TRBD1	TRBJ1-1	TRBV5-4	.	TGTGCCAGCAGCTTGGCCTGGGGACAGGGGTACGGTGAAGCTTTCTTT	CASSLAWGQGYGEAFF
.	TRBJ2-5	TRBV2	.	TGTGCCAGCAAAGGGGACCAAGAGACCCAGTACTTC	CASKGDQETQYF
.	TRBJ2-3	TRBV27	few	TGTGCCAGCAGTTTGAATGGGGGAAGCACAGATACGCAGTATTTT	CASSLNGGSTDTQYF
.	TRBJ2-3	TRBV9	.	TGTGCCAGCAGCGTAGCTACGGTGGGGACTTCAGATACGCAGTATTTT	CASSVATVGTSDTQYF
TRBD1	TRBJ2-2	TRBV29-1	.	TGCAGCGTGGCTACCGGGACAGCCTACACCGGGGAGCTGTTTTTT	CSVATGTAYTGELFF